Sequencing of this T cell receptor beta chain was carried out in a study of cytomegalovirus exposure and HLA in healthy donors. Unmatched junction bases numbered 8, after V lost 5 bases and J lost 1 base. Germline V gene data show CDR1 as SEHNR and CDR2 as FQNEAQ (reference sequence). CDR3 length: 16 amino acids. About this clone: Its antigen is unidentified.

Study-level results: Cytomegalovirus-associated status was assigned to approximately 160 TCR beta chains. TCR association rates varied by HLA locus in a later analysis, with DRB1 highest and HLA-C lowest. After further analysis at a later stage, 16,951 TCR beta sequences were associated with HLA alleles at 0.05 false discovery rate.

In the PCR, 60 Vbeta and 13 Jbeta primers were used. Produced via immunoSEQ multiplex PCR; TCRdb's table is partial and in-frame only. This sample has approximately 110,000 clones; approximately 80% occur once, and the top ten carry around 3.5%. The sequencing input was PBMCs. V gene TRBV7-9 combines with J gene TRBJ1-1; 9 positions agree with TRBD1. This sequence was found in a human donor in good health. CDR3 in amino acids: CASSAGTGPRNTEAFF. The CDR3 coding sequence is TGTGCCAGCAGCGCTGGGACAGGGCCCCGGAACACTGAAGCTTTCTTT.